This T cell receptor (beta chain) was documented in a study of identical twins. This CDR3 comprises 12 residues. Trimming removed 3 bases at V and 8 bases at J, with 13 bases between. In germline, CDR1 is DFQATT, CDR2 SNEGSKA (reference sequence). TCRdb ran MiXCR on the 5' RACE reads and lists one entry per CDR3 protein. The table shows about 920,000 distinct CDR3 sequences, with 9% to 15% occurring only once. This clonotype was seen a few times. Its antigen is unknown. Study-wide results and caveats: Out-of-frame TCR alpha sharing in monozygotic twins exceeded recombination model predictions. For cord blood, abundant beta clonotypes had fewer insertions, unlike memory repertoires, which showed none. Its conclusions, products of cross-sectional statistical analysis, did not come from following the same donors.

No donor was unhealthy or non-Caucasian. These data are also associated with another study on yellow fever vaccine responses in identical twins.

The chain links TRBV20-1 to TRBJ1-1; a possible D gene is TRBD1 (6 bases). The receptor's source is a woman under 30 in good health. The specimen sequenced was PBMCs. The CDR3 coding sequence is TGCAGTGCTAGCGACTATCAGGGGGAAGCTTTCTTT. Its protein product is CSASDYQGEAFF.